This record concerns one T cell receptor beta chain sequence. What it recognizes is unknown. Given a much more abundant clone one base away, this may be a read error. These data originate in a study of T cells in Graves' hyperthyroidism and ophthalmopathy. Study-level background: Once the initial diagnosis was made, peripheral blood was obtained before any treatment. Study conclusions and caveats: Among clonotypes expanded in thyroid above 0.001, most were also found in blood.

Amplified TCR beta CDR3 regions derived from RNA transcripts. First-round RT-PCR of the TCR CDR3 relied on the HTBI primer set. TCRdb itself ran the multiplex PCR reads through MiXCR, one entry per CDR3 protein. Of under 300,000 distinct CDR3 sequences listed, about 14% are singletons. Clinical symptoms, serum thyroxine and TRAb, thyroid ultrasound and orbital computed tomography were used for the diagnoses. Sequenced: blood. The TCR comes from a woman in her 30s with Graves' hyperthyroidism that later progressed to Graves' ophthalmopathy.

In DNA, the CDR3 is TGTGCCAGCAGTTCTGGCAGCCGCTATGGCTACACCTTC. As protein: CASSSGSRYGYTF. The V and J genes are TRBV27 and TRBJ1-2; D gene unclear. The CDR3 loop spans 13 amino acids. Germline V gives CDR1 MNHEY, CDR2 SMNVEV (reference sequence). The germline V and J ends were trimmed by 4 bases and 4 bases, with 10 bases remaining between them.